This T cell receptor beta chain was retrieved from a study of blood T cell repertoires in COVID-19. Authors' processing steps: Cell counts per sample came from amplifying reference gene primers. Sequenced by immunoSEQ multiplex PCR; TCRdb stores in-frame clones only, minus some. Clone size and V and J calls were adopted from that table, with D and trimming inferred from the DNA. The sample contains a few hundred thousand clones, 70% to 90% of which appear only once. CDR3 length: 16 residues. Germline V gene lookup returns CDR1 MDHEN and CDR2 SYDVKM. V dropped 7 bases and J dropped 0 bases, with 17 bases sitting between them.

The sequence derives from a man aged 30 to 45 who had recovered from COVID-19. This chain joins TRBV28 and TRBJ2-3, with TRBD2 as a possible D gene (6 bases). Sequenced material: PBMCs or T cells enriched from blood (not recorded which). In DNA, the CDR3 is TGTGCCAGCACTGTGAGCGGGCGGCCTAGCACAGATACGCAGTATTTT. This translates into CASTVSGRPSTDTQYF.